These 9 T cell receptor beta chains originate from one sample sequenced in a study of blood T cell repertoires in COVID-19. Here immunoSEQ multiplex PCR was the method, and the copy in TCRdb shows in-frame clones only, minus some. The sample lists around 220,000 clones; about 86% were seen once. Sequencing was carried out using peripheral blood. These receptors were taken from a woman aged 50 to 60 with acute or convalescent COVID-19.

A few counts support this clone. This chain uses TRBV7-2 with TRBJ2-1; 8 bases line up with TRBD2. Germline CDR1 is SGHTA and CDR2 is FQGNSA. This CDR3 region has 14 residues. V was pared by 9 bases and J by 5 bases, with 9 bases of the junction left unmatched. The CDR3 protein is CASKRSGSHNEQFF. The CDR3, as DNA: TGTGCCAGTAAAAGGAGCGGGAGTCACAATGAGCAGTTCTTC.

J is TRBJ2-7 and V is TRBV4-2; 9 positions match TRBD1. The trim removed 3 bases at V and 3 bases at J, leaving 3 bases unmatched. The germline V gene encodes CDR1 LGHNA and CDR2 YNFKEQ. This CDR3 comprises 14 residues. CDR3 DNA: TGTGCCAGCAGCCAGCCGGGACAGGGCTACGAGCAGTACTTC. This translates into CASSQPGQGYEQYF.

V and J are TRBV7-8 and TRBJ2-7; tentatively, D is TRBD2 (6 bases). In germline, CDR1 is SGHVS, CDR2 FQNEAQ. V lost 4 bases, J lost 0 bases, and 16 bases lay in between. This CDR3 has 16 amino acids. CDR3 residues: CASSSWGGKSSYEQYF. CDR3 coding DNA: TGTGCCAGCAGCTCATGGGGCGGGAAATCCTCCTACGAGCAGTACTTC.

The J gene is TRBJ1-2, the V gene TRBV6-4, with D maybe TRBD1 (5 bases). CDR1 and CDR2 from the germline V gene are MRHNA and SNTAGT. The CDR3 has 13 residues. Trimming took off 4 bases at V and 8 bases at J, with 14 bases between the two ends. The CDR3 DNA is TGTGCCAGCAGTGGCTCTTGGGGCGCGGGCTACACCTTC. Translated: CASSGSWGAGYTF.

This clone has just one count. This chain connects TRBV5-6 to TRBJ1-6; 8 positions agree with TRBD1. Germline-derived CDR1 and CDR2 are SGHDT and YYEEEE. Trimming removed 3 bases from V and 6 bases from J; junction bases left unmatched: 8. This CDR3 comprises 16 residues. CDR3 residues: CASSSRTGFGNSPLHF. The CDR3 nucleotides are TGTGCCAGCAGCTCTCGGACAGGGTTCGGTAATTCACCCCTCCACTTT.

The gene calls are TRBV9 and TRBJ1-2; 9 nucleotides line up with TRBD1. The V gene's germline CDR1 is SGDLS and CDR2 YYNGEE. The CDR3 covers 15 residues. V lost 4 bases and J lost 8; bases outside the gene matches: 12. CDR3 loop: CASSRLGTGTSGYTF. The CDR3 DNA sequence: TGTGCCAGCAGCCGCCTCGGGACAGGGACTTCGGGCTACACCTTC.

This chain connects TRBV9 to TRBJ1-2, with no clear D. The length of the CDR3 is 15 residues. Germline CDR1 reads SGDLS; CDR2 reads YYNGEE. V was trimmed by 0 bases and J by 0 bases, leaving 9 bases between them. The CDR3 loop is CASSVAPGTNYGYTF. The CDR3 DNA sequence: TGTGCCAGCAGCGTAGCCCCGGGGACTAACTATGGCTACACCTTC. Based on the CDR3 plus reference TRBV9 and TRBJ1-2, the full variable domain is DSGVTQTPKHLITATGQRVTLRCSPRSGDLSVYWYQQSLDQGLQFLIQYYNGEERAKGNILERFSAQQFPDLHSELNLSSLELGDSALYFCASSVAPGTNYGYTFGSGTRLTVV.

The rearrangement uses TRBV5-1 and TRBJ2-1; D gene unclear. The V and J ends lost 2 bases and 6 bases respectively, with 3 bases between them. The CDR3 length is 11 residues. CDR1 SGHRS and CDR2 YFSETQ come from the germline V gene. The CDR3 coding sequence is TGCGCCAGCAGCTTCCTCAATGAGCAGTTCTTC. Its protein is CASSFLNEQFF.

Here the CDR3 reads CASTRLARDTDLNQPQHF. The CDR3 nucleotides are TGTGCCAGCACCCGACTAGCCCGGGACACCGACCTGAATCAGCCCCAGCATTTT. V and J are TRBV5-8 and TRBJ1-5; weak D call: TRBD1 (6 bases). The germline V and J ends were trimmed by 6 bases and 4 bases, with 26 bases remaining between them. The length of the CDR3 is 18 residues. Per the germline V gene, CDR1 is SGHTS and CDR2 is YDEGEE.